This T cell receptor beta chain was sequenced in a study of T-cell memory formation after mild COVID-19. Findings of the study overall: The main location of contracting CD4+ clones was CM and EM, and that of contracting CD8+ clones was EMRA. Day 15 to 85 contractors were CD4/CD8 balanced; later expanders leaned CD4+. Pre-infection memory harbored some responding clones, suggesting cross-reactive memory joined.

The CDR3 has 13 residues. Trimming removed 2 bases at V and 6 bases at J, with 10 bases between. CDR1 and CDR2 from the germline V gene are MNHEY and SVGEGT. A few counts support this clonotype. Its antigen is not identified. 5'RACE primed at constant segments yielded TCR alpha and TCR beta cDNA libraries bearing sample barcodes and UMIs. Each CDR3 protein is one row after TCRdb ran MiXCR on the 5' RACE reads. The sample consists of about 560,000 distinct CDR3 sequences, about 20% of them appearing once. This chain uses TRBV6-2 or TRBV6-3 with TRBJ1-1; D call uncertain. Sequenced input: PBMCs or a T cell subset sorted from them (not recorded which). This sequence was found in an adult woman who had mild COVID-19 (a few samples of this study predate the infection). Cell type and time point are not known. In DNA, the CDR3 is TGTGCCAGCAGTTACATGGGTCTACCTGAAGCTTTCTTT. Translated, it gives CASSYMGLPEAFF.